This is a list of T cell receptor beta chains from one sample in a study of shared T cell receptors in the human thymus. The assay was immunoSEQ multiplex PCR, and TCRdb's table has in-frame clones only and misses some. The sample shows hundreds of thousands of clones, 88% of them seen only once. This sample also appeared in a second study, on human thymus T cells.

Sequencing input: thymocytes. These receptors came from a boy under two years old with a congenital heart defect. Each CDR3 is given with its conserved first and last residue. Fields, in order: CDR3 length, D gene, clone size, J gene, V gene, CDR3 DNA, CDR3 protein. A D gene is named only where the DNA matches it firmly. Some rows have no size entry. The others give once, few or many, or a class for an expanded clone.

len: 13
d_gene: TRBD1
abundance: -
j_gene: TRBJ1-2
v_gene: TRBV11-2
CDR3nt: TGTGCCAGCAGCTTGGACAGGGTGAATGGCTACACCTTC
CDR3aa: CASSLDRVNGYTF

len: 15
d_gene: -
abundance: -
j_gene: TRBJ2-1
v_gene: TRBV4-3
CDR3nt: TGCGCCAGCAGCCAGGAGGAGAGCTCCTACAATGAGCAGTTCTTC
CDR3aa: CASSQEESSYNEQFF

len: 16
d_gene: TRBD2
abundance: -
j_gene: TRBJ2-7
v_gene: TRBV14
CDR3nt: TGTGCCAGCAGCACTAACGGGGCGGCGGGAGTGGACGAGCAGTACTTC
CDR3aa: CASSTNGAAGVDEQYF

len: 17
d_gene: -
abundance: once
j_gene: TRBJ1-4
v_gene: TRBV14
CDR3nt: TGTGCCAGCAGCCAAGCGCTGGGAGGGACGATGCGGGAAAAACTGTTTTTT
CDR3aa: CASSQALGGTMREKLFF

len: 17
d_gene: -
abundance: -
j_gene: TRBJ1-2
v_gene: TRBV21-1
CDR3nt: TGTGCCAGCAGCAAAGCGGAAGGGGCAGGGCGGGGCTATGGCTACACCTTC
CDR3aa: CASSKAEGAGRGYGYTF

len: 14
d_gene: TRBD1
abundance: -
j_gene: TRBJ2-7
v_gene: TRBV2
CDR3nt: TGTGCCAGCAGTTCCGGGACAGCAGACTACGAGCAGTACTTC
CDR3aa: CASSSGTADYEQYF

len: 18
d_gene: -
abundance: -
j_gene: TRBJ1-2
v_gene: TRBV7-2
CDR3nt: TGTGCCACCCGCGAGATTTCTACAGGGAGAGGGCCCTACTATGGCTACACCTTC
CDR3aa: CATREISTGRGPYYGYTF

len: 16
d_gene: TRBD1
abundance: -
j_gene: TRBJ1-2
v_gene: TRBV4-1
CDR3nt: TGCGCCAGCAGCCAAGAAAGGGGGACAGGCTTTAGGGGCTACACCTTC
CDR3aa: CASSQERGTGFRGYTF

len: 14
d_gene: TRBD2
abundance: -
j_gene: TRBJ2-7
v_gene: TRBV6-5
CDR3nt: TGTGCCAGCAGACGCGGGAGTGGCTCCTACGAGCAGTACTTC
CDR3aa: CASRRGSGSYEQYF

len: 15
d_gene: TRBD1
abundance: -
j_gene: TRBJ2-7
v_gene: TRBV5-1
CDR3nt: TGCGCCAGCACCTCAACCGGGACAGGGACCTACGAGCAGTACTTC
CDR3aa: CASTSTGTGTYEQYF

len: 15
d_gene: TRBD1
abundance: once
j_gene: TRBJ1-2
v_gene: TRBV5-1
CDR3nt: TGCGCCAGCAGCTCCGGGACAGGAAGTAACTATGGCTACACCTTC
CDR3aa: CASSSGTGSNYGYTF

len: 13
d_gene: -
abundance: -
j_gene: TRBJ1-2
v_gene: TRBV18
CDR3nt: TGTGCCAGCTCACCATCAGGGAACTATGGCTACACCTTC
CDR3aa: CASSPSGNYGYTF

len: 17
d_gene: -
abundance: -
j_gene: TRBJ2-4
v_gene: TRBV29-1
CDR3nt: TGCAGCGTTGTTGGATCGGAGGAGGACCTAGCCAAAAACATTCAGTACTTC
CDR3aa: CSVVGSEEDLAKNIQYF

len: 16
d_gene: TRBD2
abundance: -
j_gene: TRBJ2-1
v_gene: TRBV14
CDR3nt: TGTGCCAGCAGCCAAGTTCCTAGCGGGAGCGTCAATGAGCAGTTCTTC
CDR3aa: CASSQVPSGSVNEQFF

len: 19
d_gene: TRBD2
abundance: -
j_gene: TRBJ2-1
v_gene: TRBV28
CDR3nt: TGTGCCAGCAGACCCCTCGGGACTAGCGGGAGGCATGGTGGGGATGAGCAGTTCTTC
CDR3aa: CASRPLGTSGRHGGDEQFF

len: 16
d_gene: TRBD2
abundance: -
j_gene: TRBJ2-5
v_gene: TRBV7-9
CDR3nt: TGTGCCAGCAGCTTACTAGCGGGAGGCCAAAGAGAGACCCAGTACTTC
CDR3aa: CASSLLAGGQRETQYF

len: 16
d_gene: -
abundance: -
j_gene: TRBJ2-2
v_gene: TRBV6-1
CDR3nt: TGTGCCAGCAGTGAAGCACGGGGAACCAACACCGGGGAGCTGTTTTTT
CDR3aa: CASSEARGTNTGELFF

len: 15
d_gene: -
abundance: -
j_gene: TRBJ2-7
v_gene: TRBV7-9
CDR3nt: TGTGCCAGCAGCTTGGGGCACACCAGTCTCCACGAGCAGTACTTC
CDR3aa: CASSLGHTSLHEQYF

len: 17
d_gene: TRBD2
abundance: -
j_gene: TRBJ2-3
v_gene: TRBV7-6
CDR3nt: TGTGCCAGCAGCGCTAGCGGGAGGCCTCTGTGCGCAGATACGCAGTATTTT
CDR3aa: CASSASGRPLCADTQYF

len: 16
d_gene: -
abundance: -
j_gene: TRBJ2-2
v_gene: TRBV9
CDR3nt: TGTGCCAGCAGCGCCGCTGCGGCCATGCGGGCCGGGGAGCTGTTTTTT
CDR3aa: CASSAAAAMRAGELFF

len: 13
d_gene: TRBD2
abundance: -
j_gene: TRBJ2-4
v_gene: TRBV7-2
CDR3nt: TGTGCCAGCAGCTACGGGGGGGGAAACATTCAGTACTTC
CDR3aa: CASSYGGGNIQYF

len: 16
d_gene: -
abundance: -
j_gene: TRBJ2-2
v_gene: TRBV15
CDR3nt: TGTGCCACCGAGCAGAGGGACTCGCGCTTCACCGGGGAGCTGTTTTTT
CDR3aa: CATEQRDSRFTGELFF

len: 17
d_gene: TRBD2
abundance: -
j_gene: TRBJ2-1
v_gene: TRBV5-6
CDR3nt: TGTGCCAGCAGCCTAACTAGCGGGAGCGGCTCCTACAATGAGCAGTTCTTC
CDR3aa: CASSLTSGSGSYNEQFF

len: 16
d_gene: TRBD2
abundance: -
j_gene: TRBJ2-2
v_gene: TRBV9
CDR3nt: TGTGCCAGCAGCGCCGGACTAGCGGGGAACACCGGGGAGCTGTTTTTT
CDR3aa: CASSAGLAGNTGELFF

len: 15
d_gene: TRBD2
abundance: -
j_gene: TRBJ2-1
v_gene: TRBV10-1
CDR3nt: TGCGCCAGCAGTGACGGCGGGAGCTCCTACAATGAGCAGTTCTTC
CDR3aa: CASSDGGSSYNEQFF

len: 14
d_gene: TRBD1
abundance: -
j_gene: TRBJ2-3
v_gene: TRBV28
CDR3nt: TGTGCCAGCAGTCCGACAGGGGTCACAGATACGCAGTATTTT
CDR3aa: CASSPTGVTDTQYF

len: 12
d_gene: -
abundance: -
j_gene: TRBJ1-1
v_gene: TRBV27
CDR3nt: TGTGCCAGCTTAGGGGCGAACACTGAAGCTTTCTTT
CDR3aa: CASLGANTEAFF

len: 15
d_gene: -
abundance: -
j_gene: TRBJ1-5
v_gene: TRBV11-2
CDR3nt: TGTGCCAGCAGCTTCGGGGGGGGCTTCAATCAGCCCCAGCATTTT
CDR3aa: CASSFGGGFNQPQHF

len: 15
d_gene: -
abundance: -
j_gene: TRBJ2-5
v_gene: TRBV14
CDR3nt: TGTGCCAGCAGCCAAGACACTTTTGGGCGAGAGACCCAGTACTTC
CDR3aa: CASSQDTFGRETQYF

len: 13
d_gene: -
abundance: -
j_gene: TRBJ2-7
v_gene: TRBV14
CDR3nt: TGTGCCAGCAGCCCCAGGGGTAACAACGAGCAGTACTTC
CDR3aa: CASSPRGNNEQYF

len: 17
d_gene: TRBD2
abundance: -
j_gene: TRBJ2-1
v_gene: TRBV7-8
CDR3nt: TGTGCCAGCAGCTTCCTAGAAGTGACTAGCAGTTACAATGAGCAGTTCTTC
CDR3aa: CASSFLEVTSSYNEQFF

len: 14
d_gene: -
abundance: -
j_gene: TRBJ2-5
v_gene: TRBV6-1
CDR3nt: TGTGCCAGCAGTGGGGTCCGGAGGGAAGAGACCCAGTACTTC
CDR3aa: CASSGVRREETQYF

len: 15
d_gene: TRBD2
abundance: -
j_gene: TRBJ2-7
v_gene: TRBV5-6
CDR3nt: TGTGCCAGCAGCATACCGCCGGGACTAGCTCACGAGCAGTACTTC
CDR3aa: CASSIPPGLAHEQYF

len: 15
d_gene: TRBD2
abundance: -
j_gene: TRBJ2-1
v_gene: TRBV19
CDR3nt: TGTGCCAGTAGGCTGACTAGCGGGAGTTTCAATGAGCAGTTCTTC
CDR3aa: CASRLTSGSFNEQFF

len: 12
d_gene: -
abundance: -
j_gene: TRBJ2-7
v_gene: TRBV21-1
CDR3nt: TGTGCCAGCCGGGACAGATACTACGAGCAGTACTTC
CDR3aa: CASRDRYYEQYF

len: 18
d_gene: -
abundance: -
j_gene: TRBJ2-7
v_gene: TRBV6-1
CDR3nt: TGTGCCAGCAGTGAAGACTCGGGCGGGGCAGGGAGATCGGGAGAGCAGTACTTC
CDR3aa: CASSEDSGGAGRSGEQYF

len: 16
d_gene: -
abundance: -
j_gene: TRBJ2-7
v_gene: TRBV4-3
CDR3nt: TGCGCCAGCAGCCATGTCGCCTCCCCGAGGGCCTACGAGCAGTACTTC
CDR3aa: CASSHVASPRAYEQYF

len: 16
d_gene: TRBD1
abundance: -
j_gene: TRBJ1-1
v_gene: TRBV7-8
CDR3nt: TGTGCCAGCAGCTTAGCTTTTAGGGGGCAGGACACTGAAGCTTTCTTT
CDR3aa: CASSLAFRGQDTEAFF

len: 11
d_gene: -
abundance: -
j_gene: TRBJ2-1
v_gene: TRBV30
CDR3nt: TGTGCCTGGGACAAGGTCAATGAGCAGTTCTTC
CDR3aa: CAWDKVNEQFF

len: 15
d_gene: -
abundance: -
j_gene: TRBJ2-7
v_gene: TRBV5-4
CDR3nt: TGTGCCAGCAGCTTGCCTGGCAGGGCCTCCTACGAGCAGTACTTC
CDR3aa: CASSLPGRASYEQYF

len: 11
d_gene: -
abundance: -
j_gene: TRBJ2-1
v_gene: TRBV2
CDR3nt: TGTGCCAGCTCCCAGGGCGCTGAGCAGTTCTTC
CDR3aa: CASSQGAEQFF

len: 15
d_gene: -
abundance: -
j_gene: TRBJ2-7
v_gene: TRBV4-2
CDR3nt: TGTGCCAGCAGCCAAGATATCGGCAGGGCGAAAGAGCAGTACTTC
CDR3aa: CASSQDIGRAKEQYF

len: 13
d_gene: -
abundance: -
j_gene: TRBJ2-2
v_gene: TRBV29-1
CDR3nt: TGCAGCGTTGCAGGGAAGAACACCGGGGAGCTGTTTTTT
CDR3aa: CSVAGKNTGELFF

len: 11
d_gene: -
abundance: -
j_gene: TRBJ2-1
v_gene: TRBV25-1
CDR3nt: TGTGCCAGCAGTGAATTCGGTGAGCAGTTCTTC
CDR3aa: CASSEFGEQFF

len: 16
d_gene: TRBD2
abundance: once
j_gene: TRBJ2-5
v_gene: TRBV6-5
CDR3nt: TGTGCCAGCAGTTACTCGGGGCTAGCGGGGCCGGAGACCCAGTACTTC
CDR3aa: CASSYSGLAGPETQYF

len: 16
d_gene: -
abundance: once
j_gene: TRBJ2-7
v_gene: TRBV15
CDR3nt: TGTGCCACCAGCAGTCAGCAGGAGACAGTGACCTACGAGCAGTACTTC
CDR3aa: CATSSQQETVTYEQYF

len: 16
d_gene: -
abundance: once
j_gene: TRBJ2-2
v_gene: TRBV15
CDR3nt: TGTGCCACCAGCAGAACCTGGGCGAATCAGACCGGGGAGCTGTTTTTT
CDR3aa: CATSRTWANQTGELFF